The present T cell receptor beta chain was sequenced within a study of metastatic and nonmetastatic thyroid tumors. Study details: Patients with malignant and benign thyroid disease provided blood and tumor or nodule tissue, whose repertoires were compared.

How the authors handled the data: A classifier of distant metastasis in papillary thyroid cancer was built from CDR3 differences (across clinicopathological groups). TCRdb reprocessed the PCR reads using MiXCR. The V and J calls and clone size come from TCRdb's table, not from the authors' own analysis. Here the sample spans 45,000 to 55,000 clones, roughly a quarter being singletons. Points from the study as a whole: According to reports, the diversity of TCR beta was significantly higher in malignant thyroid tumors than in benign nodules, and this held in both blood and tumor samples.

In the case of this clone: No antigen is known for it.

The CDR3 runs to 15 residues. Trimming removed 0 bases from V and 6 bases from J, with 10 bases in between. Germline values: CDR1 SGDLS, CDR2 YYNGEE. No treatment had been given to any patient before thyroid surgery. Material: blood. This clonotype was obtained from a male donor with papillary thyroid cancer or a benign thyroid nodule (not recorded which). Some clones in this sample may be carry-over from other donors' samples. The chain has TRBV9 and TRBJ1-6; a possible D gene is TRBD1 (5 bases). The CDR3 loop reads CASSVEPGSNSPLHF. The CDR3 nucleotides read TGTGCCAGCAGCGTAGAGCCAGGGAGTAATTCACCCCTCCACTTT.